This T cell receptor beta chain is from a study of shared clonotypes between healthy human individuals. Whole-study results and caveats: Sequencing depth was a factor that was expected to affect clonotype sharing among donors. The study found approximately 5% of naive CD4 clonotypes shared across a handful of donors.

Note on this clone: Its antigen is undetermined.

The CDR3 totals 15 residues. Germline lookup yields CDR1 LNHDA and CDR2 SQIVND (reference sequence). The trim removed 6 bases at V and 9 bases at J, leaving 13 bases unmatched. Only in-frame clones appear in the TCRdb table, and some are missing; sequencing was by immunoSEQ multiplex PCR. The sample holds approximately 2.3 million clones; approximately 93% are singletons and the top ten take about 0.39%. The TCR originated in a man younger than 35 in good health. Some clones in this sample may be carry-over from other donors' samples. The chain joins TRBV19 to TRBJ2-1, with TRBD2 matching 8 bases. The specimen was naive CD4+ T cells from PBMCs. Subset reported: CD45RA+ positively selected. DNA for the CDR3: TGTGCCAGTAGCCCGCGGACTAGCCTCTCAGGTGAGCAGTTCTTC. It codes for CASSPRTSLSGEQFF. Drawing the rest from reference TRBV19 and TRBJ2-1, the complete variable domain is DGGITQSPKYLFRKEGQNVTLSCEQNLNHDAMYWYRQDPGQGLRLIYYSQIVNDFQKGDIAEGYSVSREKKESFPLTVTSAQKNPTAFYLCASSPRTSLSGEQFFGPGTRLTVL.